Below are 8 T cell receptor beta chains sequenced from a single sample in a study of T cell responses to AZD1222 COVID-19 vaccine. TCRdb's copy holds only in-frame clones and misses some; the assay was immunoSEQ multiplex PCR. The data hold about 120,000 clones, with around 90% observed a single time. This material consisted of peripheral blood, taken on day 0 of AZD1222 vaccination. All receptors come from an adult in good health.

V usage is TRBV19 and J usage is TRBJ2-5; 7 nucleotides agree with TRBD2. Germline CDR1 reads LNHDA; CDR2 reads SQIVND (reference sequence). The CDR3 consists of 15 residues. The ends lost 6 bases at V and 4 bases at J; junction bases unmatched: 11. The CDR3 reads CASSMGGRKRETQYF. CDR3 DNA: TGTGCCAGTAGCATGGGGGGGAGGAAAAGAGAGACCCAGTACTTC.

The CDR3 DNA sequence: TGTGCCAGTAGCGTTGGGGGGCGCCCCGAAGCTTTCTTT. Residues: CASSVGGRPEAFF. V and J are TRBV6-5 and TRBJ1-1; tentative D call: TRBD1 (6 bases). Germline V CDR1 and CDR2: MNHEY, SVGAGI. Trimming shortened V by 9 bases and J by 8 bases, and 19 bases separated the two germline ends. There are 13 residues in the CDR3.

A single count supports this clone. This chain links TRBV28 with TRBJ2-7; the D is unclear. Trimming left V 6 bases short and J 3 bases short, with 18 bases between. The CDR3 sequence is 15 residues long. Germline V gene lookup returns CDR1 MDHEN and CDR2 SYDVKM. CDR3 nucleotides: TGTGCCAGCAGCCCGCCCCGGCCACCCCGCTACGAGCAGTACTTC. Amino acids: CASSPPRPPRYEQYF.

The genes are TRBV2 and TRBJ2-1, with TRBD1 matching 10 bases. Germline V gives CDR1 SNHLY, CDR2 FYNNEI. CDR3 length: 15 residues. V trimming: 6 bases; J trimming: 0 bases; junction bases outside the gene matches: 2. The CDR3 DNA sequence: TGTGCCAGCAGCCGGACAGGGGGCTCCTACAATGAGCAGTTCTTC. The encoded protein is CASSRTGGSYNEQFF.

The V and J genes are TRBV5-1 and TRBJ2-2, with 7 bases fitting TRBD1. The CDR3 spans 14 residues. The germline V gene has CDR1 SGHRS and CDR2 YFSETQ. V lost 1 base to trimming and J lost 7 bases; unmatched junction nucleotides: 4. The CDR3 sequence is CASSLHRGNGELFF. In DNA form, the CDR3 reads TGCGCCAGCAGCTTGCACAGGGGCAACGGGGAGCTGTTTTTT.

This clone appeared a single time. The chain has TRBV28 and TRBJ2-1; 8 bases fit TRBD1. The CDR3 is made up of 14 amino acids. Trimming took 1 base from V and 9 from J; bases not matched to a gene: 5. Germline V gene sequence: CDR1 MDHEN, CDR2 SYDVKM. This chain's CDR3 is CASSLSPGQAEQFF. CDR3 in DNA: TGTGCCAGCAGTTTATCTCCGGGACAGGCTGAGCAGTTCTTC.

This chain connects TRBV3-1 (or the pseudogene TRBV3-2) to TRBJ1-2, with 7 nucleotides matching TRBD1. There are 12 residues in the CDR3. The V gene's germline CDR1 is LGHDT and CDR2 YNNKEL (reference sequence). The ends lost 5 bases at V and 8 bases at J; junction bases unmatched: 5. The chain's CDR3 is CASSDREEGYTF. The CDR3 DNA sequence: TGTGCCAGCAGCGACAGGGAAGAAGGCTACACCTTC.

The J gene is TRBJ2-2, the V gene TRBV28; 8 bases align to TRBD1. CDR1 is MDHEN, CDR2 SYDVKM, per germline. The CDR3 has 15 amino acids. Unmatched junction bases numbered 10, after V lost 7 bases and J lost 6 bases. CDR3 sequence reads: CASTFRTGFPGELFF. Here the CDR3 DNA reads TGTGCCAGCACCTTTCGGACAGGGTTTCCCGGGGAGCTGTTTTTT.